This TCR beta chain was observed in a study of blood T cell repertoires in COVID-19. On the study more broadly: PBMCs, B-cell-depleted T cells, or T cells were the source of the cDNA or gDNA that made up the material.

Germline CDR1 reads LGHNT; CDR2 reads FRNRAP. The CDR3 runs 14 residues. The V end was cut by 0 bases, the J end by 10 bases, with 14 bases between. As handled by the study authors: Amplification of reference gene primers provided the estimated nucleated cell counts. Profiled with immunoSEQ multiplex PCR; TCRdb holds only in-frame clones, not every one. That table gives V, J and clone size, and the DNA gave D and trimming. The sample consists of some 300,000 clones, 65% to 90% of them appearing once. This clone has more than one count but fewer than ten. Seattle patients were enrolled during active infection and followed longitudinally.

The sequencing sample was made of peripheral blood. The chain recombines TRBV12-5 with TRBJ2-3, with D possibly being TRBD1 (6 bases). The receptor's source is a woman in her sixties or seventies with COVID-19, enrolled during active disease. The CDR3, as DNA: TGTGCTAGTGGTTTGGTACCGAGGGGGTCGGCGCAGTATTTT. Translated: CASGLVPRGSAQYF.